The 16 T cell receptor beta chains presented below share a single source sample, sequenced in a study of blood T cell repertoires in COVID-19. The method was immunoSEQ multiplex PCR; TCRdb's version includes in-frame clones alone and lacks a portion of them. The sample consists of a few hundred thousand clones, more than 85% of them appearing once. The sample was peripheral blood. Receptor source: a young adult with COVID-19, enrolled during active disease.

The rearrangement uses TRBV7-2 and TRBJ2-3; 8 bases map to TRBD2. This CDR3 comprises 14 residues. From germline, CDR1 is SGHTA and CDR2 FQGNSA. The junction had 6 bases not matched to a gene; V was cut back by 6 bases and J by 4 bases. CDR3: CASSFGTRADTQYF. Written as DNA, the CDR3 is TGTGCCAGCAGTTTCGGGACTAGGGCAGATACGCAGTATTTT.

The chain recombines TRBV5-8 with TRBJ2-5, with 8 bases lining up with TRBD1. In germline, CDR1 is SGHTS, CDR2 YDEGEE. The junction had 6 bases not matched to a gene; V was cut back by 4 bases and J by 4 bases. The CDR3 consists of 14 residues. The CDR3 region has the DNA TGTGCCAGCAGCCAACGGACAGGGCCAGAGACCCAGTACTTC. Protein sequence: CASSQRTGPETQYF. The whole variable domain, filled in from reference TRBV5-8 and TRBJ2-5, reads EAGVTQSPTHLIKTRGQQATLRCSPISGHTSVYWYQQALGLGLQFLLWYDEGEERNRGNFPPRFSGRQFPNYSSELNVNALELEDSALYLCASSQRTGPETQYFGPGTRLLVL.

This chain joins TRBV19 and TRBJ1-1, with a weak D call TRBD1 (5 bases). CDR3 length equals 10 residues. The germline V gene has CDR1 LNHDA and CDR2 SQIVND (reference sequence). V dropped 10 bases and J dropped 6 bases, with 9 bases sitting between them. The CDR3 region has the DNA TGTGCCACCAGGGTTGCTGAAGCTTTCTTT. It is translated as CATRVAEAFF.

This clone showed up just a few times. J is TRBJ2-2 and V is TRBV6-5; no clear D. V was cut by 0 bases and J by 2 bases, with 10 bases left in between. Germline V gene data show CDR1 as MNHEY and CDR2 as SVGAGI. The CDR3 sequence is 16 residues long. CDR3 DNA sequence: TGTGCCAGCAGTTACTCATTCTACCTCAACACCGGGGAGCTGTTTTTT. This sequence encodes CASSYSFYLNTGELFF.

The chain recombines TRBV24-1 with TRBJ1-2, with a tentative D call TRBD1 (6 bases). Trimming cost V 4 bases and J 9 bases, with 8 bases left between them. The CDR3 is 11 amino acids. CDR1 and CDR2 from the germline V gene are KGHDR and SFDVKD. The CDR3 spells CATSEGDSYTF. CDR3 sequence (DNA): TGTGCCACCAGTGAAGGGGACAGCTACACCTTC.

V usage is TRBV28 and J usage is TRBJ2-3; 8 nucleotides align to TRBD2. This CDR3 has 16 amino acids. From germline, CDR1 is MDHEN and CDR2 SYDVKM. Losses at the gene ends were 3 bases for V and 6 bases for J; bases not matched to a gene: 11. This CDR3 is CASSFVGTSGKDTQYF. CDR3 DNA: TGTGCCAGCAGTTTCGTCGGAACTAGCGGCAAGGATACGCAGTATTTT.

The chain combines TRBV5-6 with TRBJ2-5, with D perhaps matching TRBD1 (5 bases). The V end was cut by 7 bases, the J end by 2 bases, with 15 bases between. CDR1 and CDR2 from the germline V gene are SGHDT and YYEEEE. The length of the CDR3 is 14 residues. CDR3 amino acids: CASAHGQGQETQYF. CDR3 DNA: TGTGCCAGCGCTCACGGCCAGGGACAAGAGACCCAGTACTTC.

The CDR3 nucleotides read TGCGCCAGCAGCCAAGATTACGCTAGTCTGACCTACGAGCAGTACTTC. It specifies CASSQDYASLTYEQYF. This rearrangement joins TRBV4-3 to TRBJ2-7; no definite D call. The germline gives CDR1 LGHNA, CDR2 YSLEER. Trimming removed 0 bases from V and 2 bases from J, with 14 bases in between. The CDR3 loop spans 16 amino acids.

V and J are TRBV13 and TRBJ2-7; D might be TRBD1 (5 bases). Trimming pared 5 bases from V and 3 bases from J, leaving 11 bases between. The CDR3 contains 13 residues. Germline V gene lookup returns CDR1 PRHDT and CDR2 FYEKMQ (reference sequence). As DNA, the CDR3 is TGTGCCAGCAGCACCAGACAGAGCTACGAGCAGTACTTC. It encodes CASSTRQSYEQYF. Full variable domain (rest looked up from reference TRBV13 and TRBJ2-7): AAGVIQSPRHLIKEKRETATLKCYPIPRHDTVYWYQQGPGQDPQFLISFYEKMQSDKGSIPDRFSAQQFSDYHSELNMSSLELGDSALYFCASSTRQSYEQYFGPGTRLTVT.

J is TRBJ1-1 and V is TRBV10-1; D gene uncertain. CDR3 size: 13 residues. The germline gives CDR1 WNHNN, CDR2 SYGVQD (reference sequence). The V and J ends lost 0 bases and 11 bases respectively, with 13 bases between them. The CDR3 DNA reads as TGCGCCAGCAGTGAGTCCTTCGCGGGAAAGGCTTTCTTT. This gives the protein CASSESFAGKAFF.

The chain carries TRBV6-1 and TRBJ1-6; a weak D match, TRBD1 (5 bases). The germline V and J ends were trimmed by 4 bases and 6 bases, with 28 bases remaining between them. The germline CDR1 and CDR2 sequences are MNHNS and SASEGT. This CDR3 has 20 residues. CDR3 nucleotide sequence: TGTGCCAGCAGTGCCCCTGCGGGGGTTGAGTCCGGTTCGCGTAATTCACCCCTCCACTTT. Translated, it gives CASSAPAGVESGSRNSPLHF.

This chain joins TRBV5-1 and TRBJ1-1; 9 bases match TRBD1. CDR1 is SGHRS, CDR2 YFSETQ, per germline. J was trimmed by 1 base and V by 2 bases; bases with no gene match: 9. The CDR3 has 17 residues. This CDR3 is CASSLRTGALGNTEAFF. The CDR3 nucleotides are TGCGCCAGCAGCTTACGGACAGGGGCGTTGGGGAACACTGAAGCTTTCTTT.

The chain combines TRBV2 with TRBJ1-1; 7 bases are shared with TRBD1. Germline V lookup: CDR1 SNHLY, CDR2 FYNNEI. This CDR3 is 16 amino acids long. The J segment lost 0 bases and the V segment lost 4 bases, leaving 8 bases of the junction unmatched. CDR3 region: CASSGGGGFVNTEAFF. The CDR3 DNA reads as TGTGCCAGCAGTGGAGGGGGCGGGTTCGTGAACACTGAAGCTTTCTTT.

CDR3 sequence reads: CASSMGQFSGANVLTF. CDR3 sequence (DNA): TGTGCCAGTAGTATGGGACAGTTCTCTGGGGCCAACGTCCTGACTTTC. J is TRBJ2-6 and V is TRBV19; the match to TRBD1 covers 7 bases. V shed 3 bases, J shed 0 bases, and the junction held 2 bases outside the gene matches. CDR1 LNHDA and CDR2 SQIVND come from the germline V gene (reference sequence). The CDR3 extends over 16 amino acids.

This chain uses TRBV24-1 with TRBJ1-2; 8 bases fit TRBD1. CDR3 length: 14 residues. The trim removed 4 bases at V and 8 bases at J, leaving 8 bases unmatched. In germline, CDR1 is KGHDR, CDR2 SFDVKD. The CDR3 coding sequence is TGTGCCACCAGTGACGGCCGGTCAGGGGGCGGCTACACCTTC. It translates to CATSDGRSGGGYTF.

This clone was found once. The CDR3 DNA follows: TGTGCCAGCAGCACACCAGGGGGGAGAAACTATGGCTACACCTTC. It specifies CASSTPGGRNYGYTF. This sequence joins TRBV5-6 and TRBJ1-2, with 7 bases fitting TRBD1. V lost 4 bases, J lost 2 bases, and 8 bases stayed unmatched. CDR3 length: 15 amino acids. Germline values: CDR1 SGHDT, CDR2 YYEEEE.